These 17 T cell receptor beta chains came from one sample sequenced in a study of OX40 agonist ivuxolimab in advanced cancers. Clones were read by immunoSEQ multiplex PCR, and TCRdb kept only the in-frame ones, dropping some. This sample carries under 95,000 clones, about nine tenths of them seen once, and the ten largest clones take roughly 0.17%. The sequenced sample was CD4+ or CD8+ T cells sorted from blood, obtained in a trial of the OX40 agonist ivuxolimab. These receptors all come from an adult with an advanced solid tumor such as melanoma, head and neck, liver or kidney cancer.

This chain connects TRBV19 to TRBJ2-1; D is uncertain. This CDR3 contains 12 residues. Looked up from germline, CDR1 is LNHDA and CDR2 is SQIVND (reference sequence). The V end was cut by 3 bases, the J end by 7 bases, with 7 bases between. CDR3 sequence reads: CASSIFGNEQFF. In DNA form, the CDR3 reads TGTGCCAGTAGTATTTTCGGAAATGAGCAGTTCTTC.

The rearrangement links TRBV2 to TRBJ2-7; 10 nucleotides agree with TRBD1. The V gene's germline CDR1 is SNHLY and CDR2 FYNNEI. The junction had 7 bases not matched to a gene; V was cut back by 5 bases and J by 3 bases. This CDR3 has 15 residues. CDR3 sequence: CASSYRQGAYYEQYF. For the CDR3, the DNA is TGTGCCAGCAGTTACAGACAGGGGGCCTACTACGAGCAGTACTTC.

The table lists this clone with a few counts. The chain combines TRBV7-9 with TRBJ2-5; 8 bases map to TRBD1. V was clipped by 5 bases and J by 5 bases; unmatched bases: 7. The CDR3 has 14 amino acids. Germline loops: CDR1 SEHNR, CDR2 FQNEAQ (reference sequence). In DNA form, the CDR3 reads TGTGCCAGCAGCCCAGGGACAGGTGGGGAGACCCAGTACTTC. It translates to CASSPGTGGETQYF. Variable domain in full (rest from reference TRBV7-9 and TRBJ2-5): DTGVSQNPRHKITKRGQNVTFRCDPISEHNRLYWYRQTLGQGPEFLTYFQNEAQLEKSRLLSDRFSAERPKGSFSTLEIQRTEQGDSAMYLCASSPGTGGETQYFGPGTRLLVL.

V is TRBV30 and J is TRBJ2-6; 16 nucleotides match TRBD2. CDR1 and CDR2 from the germline V gene are GTSNPN and SVGIG (reference sequence). Unmatched junction bases numbered 2, after V lost 3 bases and J lost 3 bases. The CDR3 sequence is 17 residues long. CDR3 nucleotides: TGTGCCTGGAGCGGGACTAGCGGGAGGGATGGGGCCAACGTCCTGACTTTC. Protein product: CAWSGTSGRDGANVLTF.

The chain links TRBV5-6 to TRBJ2-5; no definite D call. V lost 4 bases to trimming and J lost 5 bases, with 12 bases between them. The CDR3 loop spans 13 amino acids. CDR1 and CDR2 from the germline V gene are SGHDT and YYEEEE. CDR3 coding DNA: TGTGCCAGCAGCCCAACCGGTCGGGAGACCCAGTACTTC. Protein product: CASSPTGRETQYF.

The table lists this clone with a count of one. The chain is built from TRBV6-1 and TRBJ2-7; a possible D gene is TRBD1 (6 bases). V lost 7 bases and J 4 bases, leaving 17 bases between the germline ends. CDR1 is MNHNS, CDR2 SASEGT, per germline. The CDR3 length is 14 residues. The CDR3 spells CASTSQQGRYEQYF. The CDR3 bases are TGTGCCAGCACCTCCCAACAGGGCAGGTACGAGCAGTACTTC.

The table lists this clone with a count of one. V is TRBV6-1 and J is TRBJ2-7; tentatively, D is TRBD1 (6 bases). Trimming removed 2 bases from V and 9 bases from J, with 11 bases in between. This CDR3 comprises 12 residues. CDR1 and CDR2 from the germline V gene are MNHNS and SASEGT. The CDR3 DNA reads as TGTGCCAGCAGTGAAACAGGGTATCGGCAGTACTTC. Translating gives CASSETGYRQYF.

The V gene is TRBV19, the J gene TRBJ1-1, with 7 positions matching TRBD1. Germline CDR1 LNHDA, CDR2 SQIVND (reference sequence). V lost 10 bases to trimming and J lost 7 bases; unmatched junction nucleotides: 18. This CDR3 contains 15 residues. CDR3 sequence reads: CATIKYGTGELEAFF. The CDR3 DNA reads as TGTGCCACCATTAAGTATGGTACAGGGGAACTTGAAGCTTTCTTT.

J is TRBJ1-3 and V is TRBV11-2; 7 nucleotides line up with TRBD1. Germline CDR1 SGHAT, CDR2 FQNNGV. CDR3 length: 16 residues. J was trimmed by 7 bases and V by 8 bases; bases with no gene match: 17. CDR3 bases: TGTGCCAGCCGGCGAGCCTTCGGACAGGCGGGGAACACCATATATTTT. Protein product: CASRRAFGQAGNTIYF.

V and J are TRBV5-1 and TRBJ2-2, with 11 bases lining up with TRBD1. CDR1 is SGHRS, CDR2 YFSETQ, per germline. This CDR3 contains 14 residues. The V and J ends lost 6 bases and 6 bases, in that order; junction bases with no gene match: 4. In nucleotides, the CDR3 is TGCGCCAGCACCGGACAGGGGGCGCCCGGGGAGCTGTTTTTT. Translating it yields CASTGQGAPGELFF.

CDR3: CASSLGLLKGNGEQFF. CDR3 nucleotide sequence: TGCGCCAGCAGCTTGGGGTTACTGAAGGGAAACGGTGAGCAGTTCTTC. The chain links TRBV5-1 to TRBJ2-1; D is unclear. Germline V gene lookup returns CDR1 SGHRS and CDR2 YFSETQ. Trimming took 0 bases from V and 9 from J, leaving 19 bases between them. The CDR3 is made up of 16 amino acids.

J is TRBJ2-1 and V is TRBV11-1; 9 nucleotides line up with TRBD1. Germline V gives CDR1 SGHAT, CDR2 FQDESV (reference sequence). V trimming: 5 bases; J trimming: 3 bases; junction bases outside the gene matches: 11. The CDR3 contains 17 residues. CDR3 nucleotide sequence: TGTGCCAGCAGCCCCAACTCGGGACAGGGTAACTACAATGAGCAGTTCTTC. Its protein is CASSPNSGQGNYNEQFF.

This sequence joins TRBV6-6 and TRBJ2-1; D is unresolved. The CDR3 has 11 amino acids. Trimming took off 4 bases at V and 7 bases at J, with 5 bases between the two ends. Germline assignment: CDR1 MNHNY and CDR2 SVGAGI (reference sequence). CDR3: CASSFLNEQFF. The DNA for the CDR3 is TGTGCCAGCAGTTTCCTAAATGAGCAGTTCTTC.

This chain connects TRBV7-3 to TRBJ1-1; D unclear. This CDR3 has 14 residues. V lost 3 bases, J lost 1 base, and 9 bases lay in between. Germline V gene data show CDR1 as SGHTA and CDR2 as FQGTGA. The CDR3 loop reads CASSFGHGNTEAFF. In nucleotides, the CDR3 is TGTGCCAGCAGCTTTGGCCACGGGAACACTGAAGCTTTCTTT.

The chain uses TRBV29-1 and TRBJ2-3; D ambiguous. Germline values: CDR1 SQVTM, CDR2 ANQGSEA. Between the trimmed V and J ends, which lost 3 bases and 1 base, there was a span of 5 bases. The CDR3 contains 12 residues. In nucleotides, the CDR3 is TGCAGCGTTGATCAGGGCACAGATACGCAGTATTTT. Its translation: CSVDQGTDTQYF.

The gene calls are TRBV2 and TRBJ2-7; 7 positions match TRBD2. The germline V gene encodes CDR1 SNHLY and CDR2 FYNNEI. V gave up 8 bases and J gave up 1 base; unmatched junction bases: 11. The CDR3 contains 15 residues. This CDR3 is CASRRRGSSSYEQYF. The CDR3 DNA reads as TGTGCCAGCCGACGTCGCGGGAGTTCGTCCTACGAGCAGTACTTC.

This chain links TRBV9 with TRBJ2-3; 7 positions match TRBD2. This CDR3 has 15 amino acids. After removal of 0 bases from V and 5 bases from J, the junction contained 6 bases not matched to a gene. In germline, CDR1 is SGDLS, CDR2 YYNGEE. CDR3 protein: CASSVAGLVGDTQYF. The CDR3 DNA reads as TGTGCCAGCAGCGTAGCTGGACTAGTTGGAGATACGCAGTATTTT. Complete variable domain (other parts from reference TRBV9 and TRBJ2-3): DSGVTQTPKHLITATGQRVTLRCSPRSGDLSVYWYQQSLDQGLQFLIQYYNGEERAKGNILERFSAQQFPDLHSELNLSSLELGDSALYFCASSVAGLVGDTQYFGPGTRLTVL.